This T cell receptor (beta chain) came from a study of Graves' ophthalmopathy and Graves' hyperthyroidism (dated by TCRdb to the late 2010s). Regarding the study in general: Peripheral blood was collected at initial diagnosis, before any treatment. In about 6 hyperthyroidism patients, the T-cell repertoire of thyroid tissue was compared with the T-cell repertoire of blood. To explore V-J signatures that distinguish ophthalmopathy from hyperthyroidism, a discovery set of about 99 patients was enrolled, made up of roughly 41 with ophthalmopathy and some 58 with stable hyperthyroidism. In total, 120 to 150 blood samples were TCR-sequenced: 43 ophthalmopathy, roughly 77 hyperthyroidism and some 17 hyperthyroidism-to-ophthalmopathy patients. For training and testing, the roughly 93 patients in the discovery cohort were randomly divided in a 7:3 ratio. Once sampling was done, hyperthyroidism patients were given methimazole at a starting dose of 30 mg daily, while ophthalmopathy patients were given high-dose intravenous methylprednisolone. An independent validation cohort comprised some 19 hyperthyroidism patients and 15 to 17 patients who later progressed from hyperthyroidism to ophthalmopathy. TCR beta repertoire signatures were used to distinguish Graves' ophthalmopathy from Graves' hyperthyroidism and to predict progression to ophthalmopathy. Broader findings and caveats from the paper: The 13-signature model separated ophthalmopathy from stable hyperthyroidism with 85% to 90% sensitivity and around 81% specificity in cross-validation, and 80%/75% in the test set. Most of the expanded thyroid clonotypes with a frequency above 0.001 were also detected in blood, and it was suggested that the thyroid immune response may be reflected by blood repertoires. In validation, the model predicted ophthalmopathy progression with 70.59% sensitivity and roughly 72% specificity; approximately 12 predicted patients were CT-confirmed with GO in a median of about 6.2 months. Sample size was not statistically predetermined, and group allocation was not concealed from the investigators.

Comment on this clonotype: Its antigen is currently not known. Base qualities are not at hand, and no much larger clone is one base apart.

According to the germline V gene, CDR1 reads KGHSH and CDR2 reads LQKENI. The CDR3 measures 13 amino acids from cysteine to phenylalanine. Only the CDR3 region is kept as DNA, spanning 39 bases read in frame from base 1. Between the V and J ends, shortened by 5 bases and 5 bases respectively, the junction contains 12 bases. For repertoire sequencing, TCR beta CDR3 regions were amplified from RNA transcripts. HTBI primers and the Qiagen OneStep RT-PCR kit were used in a first-round RT-PCR, which was followed by a second-round multiplex PCR, size selection and purification. Libraries were sequenced on an Illumina HiSeq2000 using paired-end 100 bp reads. Turning to the authors' computational methods: SOAPnuke was used to process the reads, removing any read that contained adapters or uncalled bases, had a mean Phred below 15, or lacked an exact match to the constant primer or identifier. COPE v1.2.5 was used to merge the high-quality paired reads. Clonotypes were defined as unique nucleotide sequences and were aligned to IMGT TRB V, D and J references using MiTCR v1.1. The analysis was limited to V-J combinations with a frequency above 0.0001, which together covered more than 98% of repertoires. A TCR clonal expansion and chaos score per V-J combination was defined as the ratio of F50 clonal expansion to chaos observed in the TCRdist matrix. Welch's t-statistics and random forest were used to reduce the features to 10 to 15 V-J combinations, which were then used as input to a naive Bayes classifier. Thyroid-blood repertoire similarity was quantified with the Morisita-Horn index. TCRdb reworked the public reads: Q25 trimming with fastp, MiXCR clone assembly, productive beta chains retained. When rows share a CDR3 protein, they turn into one entry using the most common DNA and genes. The V and J calls, along with clone size, are taken from TCRdb and not from the paper's own processing. The sample records hundreds of thousands of distinct CDR3 sequences, 20% to 25% of which are singletons. The ten top clones hold roughly 6.9% of the sample.

Hyperthyroidism was considered stable if no progression to ophthalmopathy occurred within 18 months of follow-up. The hyperthyroidism patients were 18 to 65 years old and newly diagnosed, with a disease duration of less than 2 months. Patients with other autoimmune diseases, uncontrolled infections, pregnancy or lactation were excluded. Diagnosis relied on clinical symptoms, serum thyroxine, TRAb, thyroid ultrasound and orbital computed tomography. Ficoll-Paque density gradient centrifugation was used to isolate PBMCs from 9.5 to 10 ml of fresh peripheral blood. Total RNA was extracted using Trizol reagent, and RNA quality was checked on an Agilent 2100 Bioanalyzer.

The chain joins TRBV18 to TRBJ1-1, and possibly TRBD1, on 5 matching bases. The specimen sequenced was peripheral blood. The receptor's source is a woman aged 18-35 years with stable Graves' hyperthyroidism. Some clones in this sample may be carry-over from other donors' samples. Donor details come from another sample of the same person, matched by shared clones. The CDR3: CASSGSWGTEAFF. The DNA sequence is TGTGCCAGCTCAGGATCCTGGGGGACTGAAGCTTTCTTT.